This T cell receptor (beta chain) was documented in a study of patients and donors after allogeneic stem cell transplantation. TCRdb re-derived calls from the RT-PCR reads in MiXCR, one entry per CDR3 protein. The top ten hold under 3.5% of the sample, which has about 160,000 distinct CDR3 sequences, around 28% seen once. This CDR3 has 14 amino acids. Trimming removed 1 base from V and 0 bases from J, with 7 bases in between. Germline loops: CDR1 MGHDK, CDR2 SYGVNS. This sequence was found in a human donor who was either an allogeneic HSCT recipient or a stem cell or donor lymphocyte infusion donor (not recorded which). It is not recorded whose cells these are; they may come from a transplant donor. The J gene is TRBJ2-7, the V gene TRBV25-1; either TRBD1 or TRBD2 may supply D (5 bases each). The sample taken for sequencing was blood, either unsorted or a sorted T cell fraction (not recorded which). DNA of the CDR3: TGTGCCAGCAGTGAATGGGACGGCTCCTACGAGCAGTACTTC. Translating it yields CASSEWDGSYEQYF.